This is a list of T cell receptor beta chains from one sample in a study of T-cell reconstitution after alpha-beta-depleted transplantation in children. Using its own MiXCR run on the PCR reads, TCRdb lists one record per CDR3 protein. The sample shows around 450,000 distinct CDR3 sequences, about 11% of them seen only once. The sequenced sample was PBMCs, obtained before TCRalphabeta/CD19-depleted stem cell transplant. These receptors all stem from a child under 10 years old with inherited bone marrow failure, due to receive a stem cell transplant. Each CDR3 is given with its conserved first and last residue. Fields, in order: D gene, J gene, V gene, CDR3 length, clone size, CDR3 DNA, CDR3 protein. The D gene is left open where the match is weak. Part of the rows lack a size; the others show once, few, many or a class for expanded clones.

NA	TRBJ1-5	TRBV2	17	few	TGTGCCAGCAAGAGTTTTTTGGGGCGTCGGGGCAATCAGCCCCAGCATTTT	CASKSFLGRRGNQPQHF
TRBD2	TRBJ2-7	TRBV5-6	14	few	TGTGCCAGCAGCTCCCTAGCGGGAGGTCGCGAGCAGTACTTC	CASSSLAGGREQYF
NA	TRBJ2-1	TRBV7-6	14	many	TGTGCCAGCAGCTTAAGAGTCGGGGCTTATGAGCAGTTCTTC	CASSLRVGAYEQFF
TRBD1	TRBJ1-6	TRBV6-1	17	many	TGTGCCAGCAGTGGGCGCATACGGACAGGCTATAATTCACCCCTCCACTTT	CASSGRIRTGYNSPLHF
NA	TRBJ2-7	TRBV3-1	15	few	TGTGCCAGCAGCCAAGAGAACCTGGAGACCTACGAGCAGTACTTC	CASSQENLETYEQYF
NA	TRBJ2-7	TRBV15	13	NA	TGTGCCACCAGCCGATTCGGGTCGTACGAGCAGTACTTC	CATSRFGSYEQYF
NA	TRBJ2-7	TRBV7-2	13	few	TGTGCCAGCAGCTTAGAGGGCGTGCACGAGCAGTACTTC	CASSLEGVHEQYF
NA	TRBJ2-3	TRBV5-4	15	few	TGTGCCAGCAGCTCCGGGACTGGGAGGACAGATACGCAGTATTTT	CASSSGTGRTDTQYF
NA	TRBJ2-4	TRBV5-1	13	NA	TGCGCCAGCAGCTTACAGGAGGGGGACATTCAGTACTTC	CASSLQEGDIQYF
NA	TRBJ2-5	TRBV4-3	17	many	TGCGCCAGCAGCCAAGAAATGATGGGAACAGGACAAGAGACCCAGTACTTC	CASSQEMMGTGQETQYF
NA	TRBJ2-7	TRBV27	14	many	TGTGCCAGCAGTTTATCCGACACAACCTACGAGCAGTACTTC	CASSLSDTTYEQYF
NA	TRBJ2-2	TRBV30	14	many	TGTGCCTGGAGTGTCCTCTGGGGGTCCGGGGAGCTGTTTTTT	CAWSVLWGSGELFF
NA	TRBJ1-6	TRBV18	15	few	TGTGCCAGCTCACCACCGGGAGGAGAGTATTCACCCCTCCACTTT	CASSPPGGEYSPLHF
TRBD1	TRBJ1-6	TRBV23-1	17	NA	TGCGCCAGCAGTCGTGTTTTGTGCAGGGGGCTAAGTTCACCCCTCCACTTT	CASSRVLCRGLSSPLHF
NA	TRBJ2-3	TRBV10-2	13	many	TGCGCCAGCACTCATGGCAGCACAGATACGCAGTATTTT	CASTHGSTDTQYF
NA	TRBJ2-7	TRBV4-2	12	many	TGTGCCAGCAGCCAAGTCCCCGGAGGCCTGTACTTC	CASSQVPGGLYF
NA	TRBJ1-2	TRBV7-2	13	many	TGTGCCAGCAGCTTAGCGCTAGGTTATGGCTACACCTTC	CASSLALGYGYTF
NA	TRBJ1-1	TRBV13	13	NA	TGTGCCAGCAGCTTAGTACGAGGAATTGAAGCTTTCTTT	CASSLVRGIEAFF
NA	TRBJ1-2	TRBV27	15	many	TGTGCCAGCAGTCTCCTCCAAGGGGGGAACTATGGCTACACCTTC	CASSLLQGGNYGYTF
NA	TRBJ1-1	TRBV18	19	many	TGTGCCAGCTCACCATATCCGGAATCCCGGCAGGGATTGAACACTGAAGCTTTCTTT	CASSPYPESRQGLNTEAFF
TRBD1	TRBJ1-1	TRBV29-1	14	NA	TGCAGCGTCTCCAACCGCAGGGGGCCCACTGAAGCTTTCTTT	CSVSNRRGPTEAFF
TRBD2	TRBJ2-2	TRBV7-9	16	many	TGTGCCAGCAGCCGGGGACTAGCGGGAGTCCACGGGGAGCTGTTTTTT	CASSRGLAGVHGELFF
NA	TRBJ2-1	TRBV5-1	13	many	TGCGCCAGCAGCTTGGGCGGACACAATGAGCAGTTCTTC	CASSLGGHNEQFF
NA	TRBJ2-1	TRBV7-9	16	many	TGTGCCAGCAGCTTAGAGGCGGGGGCCGAGGGCAATGAGCAGTTCTTC	CASSLEAGAEGNEQFF
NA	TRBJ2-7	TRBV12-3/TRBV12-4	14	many	TGTGCCAGCAGTTTAGGGACGAGGTCCTACGAGCAGTACTTC	CASSLGTRSYEQYF
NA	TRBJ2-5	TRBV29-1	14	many	TGCAGCGTTGAGAAGGGGGGTTTCCAAGAGACCCAGTACTTC	CSVEKGGFQETQYF
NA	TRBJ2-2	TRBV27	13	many	TGTGCCAGCAGGGATACTAACACCGGGGAGCTGTTTTTT	CASRDTNTGELFF
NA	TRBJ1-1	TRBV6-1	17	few	TGTGCCAGCAGTAAATACCAATCCTTACCGGGCGACACTGAAGCTTTCTTT	CASSKYQSLPGDTEAFF
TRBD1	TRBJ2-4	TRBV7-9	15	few	TGTGCCAGCAGCTTATGGGACAGGGGAGAAAACATTCAGTACTTC	CASSLWDRGENIQYF
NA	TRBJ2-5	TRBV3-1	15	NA	TGTGCCAGCAGCCAACGAATCATCGGCGGAGAGACCCAGTACTTC	CASSQRIIGGETQYF
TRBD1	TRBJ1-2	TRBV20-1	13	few	TGCAGTGTCCCGGCGGAGGGGGCGCGTGGCTACACCTTC	CSVPAEGARGYTF
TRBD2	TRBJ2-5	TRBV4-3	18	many	TGCGCCAGCAGCCAAGTACGCAGTACTAGCGGGAGGCAAGAGACCCAGTACTTC	CASSQVRSTSGRQETQYF
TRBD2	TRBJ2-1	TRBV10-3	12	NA	TGTGCCGCGTCTAGCGGAGGCAATGAGCAGTTCTTC	CAASSGGNEQFF
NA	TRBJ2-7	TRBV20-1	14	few	TGCAGTGTTAGCACCGGACTGGACTCCTACGAGCAGTACTTC	CSVSTGLDSYEQYF